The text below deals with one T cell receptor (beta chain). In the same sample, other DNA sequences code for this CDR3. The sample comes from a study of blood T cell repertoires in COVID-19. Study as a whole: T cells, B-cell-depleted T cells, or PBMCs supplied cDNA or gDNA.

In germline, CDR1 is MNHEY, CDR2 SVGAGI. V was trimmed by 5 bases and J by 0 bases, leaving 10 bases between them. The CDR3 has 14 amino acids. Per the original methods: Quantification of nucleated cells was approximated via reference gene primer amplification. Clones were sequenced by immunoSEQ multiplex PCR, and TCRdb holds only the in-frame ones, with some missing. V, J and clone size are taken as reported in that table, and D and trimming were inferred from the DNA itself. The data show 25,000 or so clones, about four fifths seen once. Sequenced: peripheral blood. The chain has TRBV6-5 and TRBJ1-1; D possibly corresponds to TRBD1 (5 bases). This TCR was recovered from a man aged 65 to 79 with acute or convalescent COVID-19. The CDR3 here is CASSTGRMNTEAFF. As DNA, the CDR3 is TGTGCCAGCAGTACAGGAAGAATGAACACTGAAGCTTTCTTT.